The entry below gives a single T cell receptor (beta chain) sequence along with its context. This clonotype was counted ten times or more. The antigen it recognizes is unknown. It has no much larger one-base neighbor in the sample; base qualities were not kept. This entry belongs to a study of T cells after yellow fever vaccination (dated by TCRdb to about 2019). Study-wide context: Libraries from fractions with low cell numbers were prepared with the SMART-Seq v4 Ultra Low Input RNA kit. To track T-cell clones before and after primary and booster YFV17D yellow fever vaccination, bulk TCR alpha and beta repertoires were sequenced longitudinally. The cohort comprised two healthy male donors, one aged 18 to 30 and one aged 30 to 40 years. Blood was collected at multiple timepoints before and after primary and secondary immunization, and bulk PBMC replicates and cell subsets were isolated.

The CDR3, from cysteine to phenylalanine, totals 13 residues. The CDR3 DNA has 39 bases and is translated from base 1. The germline V gene sets CDR1 to SGHTA and CDR2 to FQGNSA. V drops 1 base and J drops 5 bases, leaving 8 bases in between. Paper-wide results and their limitations: The secondary T-cell response was weaker than the primary response but faster, peaking on day 5 instead of day 15. After the booster, most clones that had expanded after primary vaccination were detected again (around 95% of CD4 and around 88% of CD8), suggesting broad maintenance of memory. Computational filtering was required because FACS-sorted repertoires could contain abundant contaminating clonotypes from the bulk population. A small share of clonotypes occurred in both CD4 and CD8 compartments, likely arising from convergent recombination. Because the study included only a couple of donors, the extent to which the findings can be generalized is limited.

TCR cDNA was made using 5'RACE template switching, a step that added a universal primer site and unique molecular identifiers. Priming for cDNA synthesis came from both the TCR alpha and TCR beta constant segments. Library amplification used two PCR steps, and the second PCR step added sample barcodes and sequencing adapters. Sequencing of libraries was performed on Illumina HiSeq 2500 (2x100 bp) or NovaSeq (2x150 bp). In the paper's pipeline: MIGEC handled demultiplexing of reads and collapsing into UMI consensus sequences, while MiXCR performed V(D)J alignment. Clonotypes responding to the vaccine were identified with edgeR on replicate PBMC samples, with the criteria of FDR below 0.01 and a log2 fold change above 5 up to day 15. Each bulk clonotype was labeled CD4 or CD8 based on which sequenced repertoire, CD4 or CD8, contained the clonotype at higher abundance. In TCRdb, the public reads were trimmed at Q25 with fastp and aligned with MiXCR, with productive beta chains retained. Records with the same CDR3 protein are collapsed into one entry carrying the most frequent genes and DNA. The V and J calls were not made by the authors but by TCRdb's processing. This sample has 500,000 to 650,000 distinct CDR3 sequences in its table, and roughly 13% of those were observed once. The ten largest clones add up to roughly an eighth of the sample.

The treatment or condition tag for this specimen amounts to: live attenuated yellow fever vaccine strain. At each blood-draw timepoint, two biological replicates of bulk PBMCs were obtained. PBMCs were isolated from peripheral blood using a standard Ficoll-Paque protocol. RNA was extracted with TriZol from bulk PBMCs, CD4 and CD8 fractions, and dextramer-positive and dextramer-negative fractions. This sequence originates from a man younger than 40 who received the YFV17D yellow fever vaccine. Recombination linked TRBV7-2 to TRBJ2-5, with an unclear D gene assignment. The starting material was PBMCs, obtained on the day of the yellow fever booster vaccination. In nucleotide form, the sequence is TGTGCCAGCAGCTTAGAGCCTTGGGAGACCCAGTACTTC. It translates as CASSLEPWETQYF.